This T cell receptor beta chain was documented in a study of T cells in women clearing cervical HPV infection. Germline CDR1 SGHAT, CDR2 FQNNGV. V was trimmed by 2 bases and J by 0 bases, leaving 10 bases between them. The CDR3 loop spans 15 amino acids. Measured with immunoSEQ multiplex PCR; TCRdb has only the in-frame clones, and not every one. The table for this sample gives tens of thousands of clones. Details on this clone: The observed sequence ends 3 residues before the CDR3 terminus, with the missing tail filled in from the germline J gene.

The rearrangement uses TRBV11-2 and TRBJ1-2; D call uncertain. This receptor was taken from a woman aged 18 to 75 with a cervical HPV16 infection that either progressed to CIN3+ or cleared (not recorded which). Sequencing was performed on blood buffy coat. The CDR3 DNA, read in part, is TGTGCCAGCAGCTTAACAGCTGATGCTAACTATGGC. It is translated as CASSLTADANYG. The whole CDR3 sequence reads CASSLTADANYGYTF.